The clone carrying this T cell receptor (beta chain) was seen once. Its antigen remains unidentified. The entry originates in a study of cytomegalovirus exposure and HLA in healthy donors. Overall study context: Within the Caucasian-associated ancestry cluster were more than 75% of the approximately 390 genotyped donors.

General study findings and limits: In a later analysis, DRB1 alleles had the most associated TCRs; HLA-C alleles the fewest.

PCR involved 60 Vbeta and 13 Jbeta primers. Method: immunoSEQ multiplex PCR; TCRdb's copy keeps in-frame clones and lacks some. In the table there are over 150,000 clones, roughly 80% of which are singletons. This CDR3 region has 15 residues. With 6 bases clipped from V and 2 bases from J, the junction kept 9 bases outside the gene matches. CDR1 is MNHEY and CDR2 is SMNVEV in the germline V gene (reference sequence). The chain links TRBV27 to TRBJ2-5, with 7 bases identical to TRBD2. The receptor was isolated from a male donor in good health and CMV-seronegative. Source material: PBMCs. In nucleotides, the CDR3 is TGTGCCAGCAGCCTAGGGAGGGGCCGACAAGAGACCCAGTACTTC. Translation gives CASSLGRGRQETQYF.